This T cell receptor (beta chain) came from a study of beta chain features in type 1 diabetes. Whole-study findings and limits: When Type 1 diabetes patients were examined, their TCRB CDR3s proved moderately but significantly shorter in all four CD4+ subsets.

This clone has only a few counts. The antigen is unknown. This CDR3 is 13 amino acids long. Germline values: CDR1 MNHNS, CDR2 SASEGT. V was shortened by 8 bases and J by 0 bases, with 9 bases between the two germline ends. Expressed TCRB transcripts were sequenced after all isolated RNA was converted to cDNA. Regulatory, naive and central memory T cell samples averaged roughly 3.5 million reads. Sequencing was performed with immunoSEQ multiplex PCR; in TCRdb, only in-frame clones are kept and a portion is missing. The sample lists a few hundred thousand clones, 16% occurring once. CD4+ naive, central memory, regulatory and stem cell-like memory subsets were isolated by sorting on CD45RO/CCR7/CD25/CD127/CD95/CD27. Each sorted population was over 98% pure.

Sequencing was done on a sample of naive CD4+ T cells from blood. This sequence was found in a man younger than 40 with type 1 diabetes. The chain combines TRBV6-1 with TRBJ2-3; D ambiguous. The CDR3 DNA is TGTGCCAGCCGGGCTCTTAGCACAGATACGCAGTATTTT. Its translation: CASRALSTDTQYF.